This note documents a single T cell receptor beta chain sequence. Its antigen is unknown. The sample is drawn from a study of cytomegalovirus exposure and HLA in healthy donors. With V trimmed by 0 bases and J by 4 bases, 8 bases remained unmatched. CDR1 is LGHNA and CDR2 is YSLEER in the germline V gene. This CDR3 is 17 amino acids long. Broader study findings: V- and J-gene trimming of TCR beta was linked (in a later analysis) to a missense DCLRE1C variant. Analysis was performed later, and it showed HLA-associated TCR beta chains to be more clonally expanded than equally common others. Listed as cytomegalovirus-associated were 150 to 200 TCR beta chains.

Healthy individuals who donated bone marrow served as the donors. Primers for the PCR totalled 60 Vbeta and 13 Jbeta. Clones were sequenced by immunoSEQ multiplex PCR, and TCRdb holds only the in-frame ones, with some missing. This sample has 150,000 to 200,000 clones, with about 80% found just once. The V gene is TRBV4-3, the J gene TRBJ2-3, with 9 bases lining up with TRBD2. This TCR was recovered from a woman in her twenties or thirties in good health and CMV-seropositive. The specimen was PBMCs. This CDR3 reads CASSQDWAGGPPDTQYF. CDR3 sequence (DNA): TGCGCCAGCAGCCAAGATTGGGCGGGAGGGCCTCCAGATACGCAGTATTTT.